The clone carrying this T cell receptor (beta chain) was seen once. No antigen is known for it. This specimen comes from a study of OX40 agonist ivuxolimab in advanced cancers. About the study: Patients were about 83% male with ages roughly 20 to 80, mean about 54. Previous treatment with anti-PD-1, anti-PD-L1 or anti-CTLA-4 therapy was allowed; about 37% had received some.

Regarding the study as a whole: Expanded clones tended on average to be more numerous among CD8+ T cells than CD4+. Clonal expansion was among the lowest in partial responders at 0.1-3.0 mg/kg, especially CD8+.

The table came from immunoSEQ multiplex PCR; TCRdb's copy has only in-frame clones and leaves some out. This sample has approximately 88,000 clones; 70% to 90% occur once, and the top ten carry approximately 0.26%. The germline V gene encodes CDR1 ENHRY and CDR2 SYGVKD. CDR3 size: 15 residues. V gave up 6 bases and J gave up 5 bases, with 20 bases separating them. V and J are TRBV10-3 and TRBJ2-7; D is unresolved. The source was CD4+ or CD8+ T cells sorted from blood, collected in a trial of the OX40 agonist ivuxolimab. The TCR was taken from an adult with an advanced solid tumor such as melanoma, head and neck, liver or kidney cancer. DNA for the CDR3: TGTGCCATCAGAGGTAGTAGGGTTATTACCGACGAGCAGTACTTC. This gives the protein CAIRGSRVITDEQYF.